Listed below are T cell receptor beta chains from one sample, sequenced in a study of T cells in Graves' hyperthyroidism and ophthalmopathy. MiXCR, run by TCRdb on the multiplex PCR reads, gives a single entry per CDR3 protein. The top ten clones hold more than 25% of a sample with a few hundred thousand distinct CDR3 sequences, 20% to 25% of them seen once. The sequencing input was blood. The receptors were sampled from a man between 18 and 35 years old with Graves' hyperthyroidism. Each CDR3 is given with its conserved first and last residue. The D gene is left open where the match is weak.

>TRBD1|TRBJ1-5|TRBV6-1
CASTRGQGNQPQHF
>.|TRBJ1-1|TRBV6-1
CASSQSLGPEAFF
>.|TRBJ2-7|TRBV28
CASRPSGGGSYEQYF
>.|TRBJ1-1|TRBV11-2
CASSLLTGRSHTEAFF
>.|TRBJ2-7|TRBV7-9
CASSNLHESEQYF
>TRBD1|TRBJ1-5|TRBV2
CARGDRDQPQHF
>TRBD2|TRBJ2-4|TRBV3-1
CASSLAGADIQYF
>TRBD1|TRBJ2-7|TRBV5-1
CASSISTGVRTYEQYF
>.|TRBJ1-1|TRBV28
CASSPNRGVEMNTEAFF
>.|TRBJ1-2|TRBV19
CASSGPGAKGYTF
>.|TRBJ2-2|TRBV6-2/TRBV6-3
CASSYFGPGEVNTGELFF
>.|TRBJ2-5|TRBV5-1
CASSVGTGEGETQYF
>.|TRBJ2-6|TRBV28
CASSLFSGANVLTF
>TRBD1|TRBJ1-5|TRBV28
CASSQGTGGHWAQPQHF
>TRBD1|TRBJ1-5|TRBV19
CASSLFQGVNQPQHF
>TRBD2|TRBJ2-5|TRBV28
CASSLRGLAGALETQYF
>.|TRBJ1-1|TRBV19
CASSMSRGNTEVFF
>TRBD1|TRBJ2-7|TRBV5-4
CASSWRTGDNEQYF
>.|TRBJ1-1|TRBV2
CASSMRGGRGNTEAFF
>.|TRBJ1-5|TRBV28
CASSLILPQHF
>.|TRBJ1-2|TRBV6-5
CASSRRGGPYGYTF
>TRBD2|TRBJ2-4|TRBV7-6
CASSFPSGGRSRAKNIQYF
>.|TRBJ1-5|TRBV10-2
CASSEMVTNQPQHF
>.|TRBJ1-2|TRBV11-2
CASSSSLGPRANYGYTF
>TRBD1|TRBJ2-7|TRBV12-3/TRBV12-4
CASSLGRTGQNEQYF
>.|TRBJ1-6|TRBV30
CAWSVTDNSPLHF
>.|TRBJ2-7|TRBV29-1
CSVHQGYEQYF
>.|TRBJ1-2|TRBV2
CASSGSGASNYGYTF
>.|TRBJ1-5|TRBV29-1
CTRPRVGNQPQHF
>.|TRBJ1-1|TRBV19
CASSTARVRTEAFF
>TRBD1|TRBJ1-3|TRBV20-1
CSATLQGRGNTIYF
>.|TRBJ1-5|TRBV5-1
CASSREGVGQPQHF
>TRBD1|TRBJ2-7|TRBV20-1
CSASPDRGTNEQYF
>.|TRBJ1-2|TRBV28
CANQDSNYGYTF
>.|TRBJ1-1|TRBV6-2/TRBV6-3
CASSRWTAEAFF
>.|TRBJ1-2|TRBV2
CASIIDGYLGGYTF
>.|TRBJ1-1|TRBV6-2/TRBV6-3
CASSYEGIEAFF
>TRBD1|TRBJ1-2|TRBV9
CASSTRDRGHGYTF
>.|TRBJ2-6|TRBV12-3/TRBV12-4
CASTRDTGANVLTF
>TRBD2|TRBJ2-5|TRBV30
CAWSGTSGALGGPFAQYF
>TRBD1|TRBJ2-7|TRBV4-1
CASSLDRQGSEQYF
>TRBD1|TRBJ2-7|TRBV28
CASREQGAYTYEQYF
>.|TRBJ1-1|TRBV6-6
CASRADIMNTEAFF
>TRBD1|TRBJ1-1|TRBV12-3/TRBV12-4
CASSDRGLSEAFF
>.|TRBJ1-3|TRBV6-1
CASSEGSVRNTIYF
>TRBD2|TRBJ2-5|TRBV30
CAWSPGLAGRETQYF
>.|TRBJ1-5|TRBV19
CASSLQGWNQPQHF
>.|TRBJ2-2|TRBV7-9
CASSLETARTGELFF
>.|TRBJ2-2|TRBV27
CASSSWDVRTGELFF
>TRBD2|TRBJ2-5|TRBV12-3/TRBV12-4
CASSTSGGDRQETQYF
>TRBD1|TRBJ1-5|TRBV15
CATSGGQERGQPQHF
>.|TRBJ1-1|TRBV28
CASRLTNSGTEAFF
>.|TRBJ1-5|TRBV19
CASSPPGTPSNQPQHF
>.|TRBJ1-2|TRBV7-9
CASSPTARSHGYTF
>TRBD1|TRBJ2-5|TRBV28
CASSNTGVETQYF
>.|TRBJ2-7|TRBV11-2
CASSFGTPSYEQYF
>TRBD1|TRBJ2-2|TRBV19
CASRVQGPANTGELFF